This T cell receptor beta chain was identified in a study of shared clonotypes between healthy human individuals. Study-wide points: Rarefaction exposed incomplete sorted-subset sequencing despite large depth.

A word on this clone: Its antigen is undetermined.

The assay was immunoSEQ multiplex PCR, and TCRdb's table has in-frame clones only and misses some. There are approximately 500,000 clones in the sample; about 96% occur only once, and about 0.054% lies in the top ten. The CDR3 covers 16 residues. The germline V gene has CDR1 LNHDA and CDR2 SQIVND (reference sequence). Deletions cut 5 bases from V and 1 base from J, with 12 bases between. The J gene is TRBJ2-6, the V gene TRBV19; D perhaps matches TRBD1 (6 bases). The TCR comes from a woman in her 30s in good health. Sequenced sample: naive CD4+ T cells sorted from blood. Subset specified: CD45RA+ positively selected. DNA for the CDR3: TGTGCCAGTAGTTCTCAACAGGGATCTGGGGCCAACGTCCTGACTTTC. Its translation is CASSSQQGSGANVLTF. Filled out from reference TRBV19 and TRBJ2-6, the complete variable domain reads DGGITQSPKYLFRKEGQNVTLSCEQNLNHDAMYWYRQDPGQGLRLIYYSQIVNDFQKGDIAEGYSVSREKKESFPLTVTSAQKNPTAFYLCASSSQQGSGANVLTFGAGSRLTVL.